These T cell receptor beta chains were read from a single sample in a study of blood T cell repertoires in COVID-19. Sequenced by immunoSEQ multiplex PCR; TCRdb stores in-frame clones only, minus some. The top ten hold about 6.4% of the sample, which has 85,000 to 95,000 clones, roughly 72% seen once. The sequenced sample was peripheral blood. The receptors come from an older man with acute or convalescent COVID-19. CDR3s include the opening cysteine and the closing phenylalanine or tryptophan. Fields, in order: V gene, J gene, CDR3 protein.

>TRBV28|TRBJ2-1
CASSSNRAFYTNEQFF
>TRBV28|TRBJ1-2
CASGTGAYGYTF
>TRBV12-3/TRBV12-4|TRBJ1-3
CASTHSGNTIYF
>TRBV7-6|TRBJ2-3
CASSLLAGGTDTQYF
>TRBV7-2|TRBJ1-2
CASSLAAYGYTF
>TRBV5-1|TRBJ2-6
CASSRTGDSSGANVLTF
>TRBV19|TRBJ1-5
CASSISFRDFSNQPQHF
>TRBV20-1|TRBJ1-1
CSAREQGQAFF
>TRBV27|TRBJ1-2
CASSLKGDFNYGYTF
>TRBV9|TRBJ1-3
CASSSEGGGNTIYF
>TRBV5-4|TRBJ2-7
CASSSSGLAGISYEQYF